These 19 T cell receptor beta chains were all obtained from the same sample, sequenced in a study of T cells in localized non-small cell lung cancer. Assay used: immunoSEQ multiplex PCR; TCRdb lists only in-frame clones, some missing. The sample includes nearly 35,000 clones, around 93% seen only once; the top ten take about 12%. The sequencing used peripheral blood mononuclear cells, collected before any cancer treatment. The source of these receptors is a female donor at least 60 years old with stage II lung adenocarcinoma.

This rearrangement joins TRBV18 to TRBJ1-1; 9 nucleotides match TRBD1. V lost 6 bases to trimming and J lost 0 bases; unmatched junction nucleotides: 8. The CDR3 is made up of 16 amino acids. The germline CDR1 and CDR2 sequences are KGHSH and LQKENI. CDR3 bases: TGTGCCAGCTCTCGAACAGGGGGCGAATTGAACACTGAAGCTTTCTTT. Translating gives CASSRTGGELNTEAFF.

Points on this clone: The same CDR3 is also encoded by other DNA sequences in this sample. This chain uses TRBV30 with TRBJ1-3, with a tentative D call TRBD1 (6 bases). The V end lost 0 bases, the J end lost 2 bases, and 11 bases lay between the germline ends. The CDR3 extends over 15 amino acids. The germline CDR1 and CDR2 sequences are GTSNPN and SVGIG (reference sequence). The chain's CDR3 is CAWSVGQGTGNTIYF. CDR3 coding DNA: TGTGCCTGGAGTGTAGGGCAGGGGACTGGAAACACCATATATTTT.

The chain carries TRBV30 and TRBJ1-1, with D hard to call. V was trimmed by 4 bases and J by 0 bases, leaving 9 bases between them. CDR1 is GTSNPN, CDR2 SVGIG, per germline (reference sequence). The CDR3 spans 13 residues. The CDR3 sequence: CAWTRDVNTEAFF. The DNA of the CDR3 is TGTGCCTGGACGAGGGATGTGAACACTGAAGCTTTCTTT.

The J gene is TRBJ2-5, the V gene TRBV18, with D uncertain. There are 14 residues in the CDR3. The V end lost 1 base, the J end lost 3 bases, and 9 bases lay between the germline ends. Germline V CDR1 and CDR2: KGHSH, LQKENI. CDR3 region: CASSPRRVEETQYF. The CDR3 coding sequence is TGTGCCAGCTCACCACGAAGGGTGGAAGAGACCCAGTACTTC.

The chain has TRBV5-1 and TRBJ2-5; 7 bases fit TRBD1. The last part of the DNA fits TRBJ2-7 better; the J call may be wrong. The CDR3 is made up of 13 amino acids. Looked up from germline, CDR1 is SGHRS and CDR2 is YFSETQ. In DNA, the CDR3 is TGCGCCAGCAGCGTGGGACAGATGGGCGAGCAGTACTTC. This sequence encodes CASSVGQMGEQYF.

The chain carries TRBV7-9 and TRBJ1-5, with D hard to call. The CDR3 contains 16 residues. CDR1 is SEHNR, CDR2 FQNEAQ, per germline (reference sequence). Trimming removed 5 bases at V and 2 bases at J, with 16 bases between. The CDR3 coding sequence is TGTGCCAGCAGCCAATTTGGACTTGGGGGCAATCAGCCCCAGCATTTT. Its protein product is CASSQFGLGGNQPQHF.

This clone was picked up a small number of times. The chain joins TRBV4-3 to TRBJ2-5; the D gene is possibly TRBD2 (6 bases). V was trimmed by 4 bases and J by 5 bases, leaving 14 bases between them. The CDR3 has 14 residues. CDR1 is LGHNA and CDR2 is YSLEER in the germline V gene. The CDR3 reads CASSPGGTVETQYF. CDR3 nucleotides: TGCGCCAGCAGCCCCGGCGGGACCGTCGAGACCCAGTACTTC.

The chain combines TRBV7-3 with TRBJ1-1; the D is unclear. Germline lookup yields CDR1 SGHTA and CDR2 FQGTGA. The V end was cut by 0 bases, the J end by 7 bases, with 12 bases between. CDR3 length equals 14 residues. The DNA for the CDR3 is TGTGCCAGCAGCTTAACGGAGAGTTTGGGTGAAGCTTTCTTT. This encodes CASSLTESLGEAFF.

This clone has just one count. This chain joins TRBV19 and TRBJ1-4; 9 nucleotides align to TRBD1. The germline CDR1 and CDR2 sequences are LNHDA and SQIVND (reference sequence). After removal of 1 base from V and 7 bases from J, the junction contained 4 bases not matched to a gene. The CDR3 is made up of 15 amino acids. Written as DNA, the CDR3 is TGTGCCAGTAGTATAGTGGGGACAGGGAGTGAAAAACTGTTTTTT. The encoded protein is CASSIVGTGSEKLFF.

The V and J genes are TRBV5-6 and TRBJ1-2; tentatively, D is TRBD1 (6 bases). The CDR3 is made up of 14 amino acids. V lost 1 base to trimming and J lost 3 bases, with 10 bases between them. Germline V gene sequence: CDR1 SGHDT, CDR2 YYEEEE. The CDR3: CASSLNGGDYGYTF. In nucleotides, the CDR3 is TGTGCCAGCAGCTTGAACGGGGGCGACTATGGCTACACCTTC.

The J gene is TRBJ1-6, the V gene TRBV7-9; no clear D. The CDR3 consists of 16 residues. Germline CDR1 and CDR2: SEHNR and FQNEAQ (reference sequence). The V and J ends lost 5 bases and 2 bases respectively, with 13 bases between them. The DNA for the CDR3 is TGTGCCAGCAGCCGTAACATCGTCGCCTATAATTCACCCCTCCACTTT. This sequence encodes CASSRNIVAYNSPLHF.

The rearrangement joins TRBV28 to TRBJ2-1; TRBD2 matches at 10 bases. The CDR3 has 16 amino acids. The germline CDR1 and CDR2 sequences are MDHEN and SYDVKM. The junction had 8 bases not matched to a gene; V was cut back by 4 bases and J by 5 bases. CDR3 DNA sequence: TGTGCCAGCAGTTCAGGGAGCGGGAGGGCTGACAATGAGCAGTTCTTC. This translates into CASSSGSGRADNEQFF. The complete variable domain, with remaining parts taken from reference TRBV28 and TRBJ2-1, reads DVKVTQSSRYLVKRTGEKVFLECVQDMDHENMFWYRQDPGLGLRLIYFSYDVKMKEKGDIPEGYSVSREKKERFSLILESASTNQTSMYLCASSSGSGRADNEQFFGPGTRLTVL.

Only one count was recorded for this clone. The rearrangement joins TRBV7-2 to TRBJ1-4, with 7 bases matching TRBD1. In germline, CDR1 is SGHTA, CDR2 FQGNSA. The CDR3 length is 13 residues. J was trimmed by 8 bases and V by 1 base; bases with no gene match: 1. CDR3: CASSLEQGEKLFF. The CDR3 DNA is TGTGCCAGCAGCTTAGAACAGGGGGAAAAACTGTTTTTT.

CDR3 sequence (DNA): TGCGCCAGCAGCCTTAAGGTTGTAGGAACCGGGGAGCTGTTTTTT. Amino acid sequence: CASSLKVVGTGELFF. The chain uses TRBV4-3 and TRBJ2-2; D remains unclear. The CDR3 is made up of 15 amino acids. Trimming cost V 4 bases and J 5 bases, with 14 bases left between them. Germline V gene data show CDR1 as LGHNA and CDR2 as YSLEER.

This clone was observed once. The chain has TRBV2 and TRBJ2-2, with D possibly TRBD2 on 6 matching bases. CDR3 length: 14 amino acids. Per germline, CDR1 SNHLY and CDR2 FYNNEI. The germline V and J ends were trimmed by 8 bases and 0 bases, with 10 bases remaining between them. In DNA form, the CDR3 reads TGTGCCAGCCTGGGACTGGCGAACACCGGGGAGCTGTTTTTT. Its translation is CASLGLANTGELFF. Together with reference TRBV2 and TRBJ2-2, the CDR3 gives the full variable domain: EPEVTQTPSHQVTQMGQEVILRCVPISNHLYFYWYRQILGQKVEFLVSFYNNEISEKSEIFDDQFSVERPDGSNFTLKIRSTKLEDSAMYFCASLGLANTGELFFGEGSRLTVL.

This chain joins TRBV19 and TRBJ1-1, with TRBD1 matching 10 bases. Germline V lookup: CDR1 LNHDA, CDR2 SQIVND (reference sequence). This CDR3 region has 15 residues. V lost 8 bases, J lost 1 base, and 7 bases stayed unmatched. CDR3 amino acids: CASEDRGEWNTEAFF. The DNA for the CDR3 is TGTGCCAGTGAGGACAGGGGGGAATGGAACACTGAAGCTTTCTTT.

The chain has TRBV7-8 and TRBJ1-4; 7 nucleotides agree with TRBD1. CDR1 is SGHVS, CDR2 FQNEAQ, per germline. Trimming at V came to 4 bases and at J to 3 bases, leaving 5 bases not matched to a gene. There are 15 residues in the CDR3. The CDR3 bases are TGTGCCAGCAGCTCCACAGGGGACCCTAATGAAAAACTGTTTTTT. Its translation is CASSSTGDPNEKLFF.

This rearrangement joins TRBV30 to TRBJ2-2, with D uncertain. The CDR3 contains 12 residues. V was trimmed by 4 bases and J by 6 bases, leaving 9 bases between them. Germline CDR1 and CDR2: GTSNPN and SVGIG (reference sequence). CDR3 amino acids: CAWTKGAGELFF. The CDR3, as DNA: TGTGCCTGGACTAAAGGAGCCGGGGAGCTGTTTTTT.

V is TRBV5-4 and J is TRBJ2-2, with 7 bases identical to TRBD2. The germline CDR1 and CDR2 sequences are SGHNT and YYREEE (reference sequence). Germline trimming cut 0 bases from V and 10 bases from J; bases unmatched to any gene: 6. CDR3 length: 14 amino acids. This CDR3 is CASSLAGGGKELFF. The CDR3, as DNA: TGTGCCAGCAGCTTGGCCGGGGGAGGGAAGGAGCTGTTTTTT. Complete variable domain (other parts from reference TRBV5-4 and TRBJ2-2): ETGVTQSPTHLIKTRGQQVTLRCSSQSGHNTVSWYQQALGQGPQFIFQYYREEENGRGNFPPRFSGLQFPNYSSELNVNALELDDSALYLCASSLAGGGKELFFGEGSRLTVL.